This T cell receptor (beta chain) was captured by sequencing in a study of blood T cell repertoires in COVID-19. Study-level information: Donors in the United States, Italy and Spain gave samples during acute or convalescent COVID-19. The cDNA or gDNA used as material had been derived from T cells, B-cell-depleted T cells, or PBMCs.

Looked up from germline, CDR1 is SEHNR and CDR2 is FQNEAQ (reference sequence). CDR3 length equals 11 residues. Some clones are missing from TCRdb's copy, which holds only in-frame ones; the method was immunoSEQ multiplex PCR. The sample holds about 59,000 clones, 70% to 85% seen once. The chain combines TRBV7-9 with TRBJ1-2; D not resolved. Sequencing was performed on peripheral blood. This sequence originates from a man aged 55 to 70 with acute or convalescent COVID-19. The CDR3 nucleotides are TGTGCTACCCGCCCGGGAAGTGGCTACACCTTC. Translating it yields CATRPGSGYTF.